What follows is one T cell receptor (beta chain) and its context. In TCRdb, the 5' RACE reads were re-called with MiXCR into one record per CDR3 protein. The data show about 130,000 distinct CDR3 sequences, about 7.3% seen once. The data belong to a study of CD8 T cells in ankylosing spondylitis. V was pared by 3 bases and J by 4 bases, with 11 bases between. This CDR3 has 14 amino acids. The germline CDR1 and CDR2 sequences are SGHDN and FVKESK. The material sequenced was blood, either unsorted or a sorted T cell fraction (not recorded which). This sequence was found in a female donor with ankylosing spondylitis or in good health (not recorded which). The rearrangement links TRBV14 to TRBJ2-3; D gene uncertain. CDR3 sequence: CASSQFPTADTQYF. For the CDR3, the DNA is TGTGCCAGCAGCCAGTTCCCGACCGCAGATACGCAGTATTTT.